This entry concerns a single T cell receptor beta chain. Its antigen is as yet unknown. The source of the sample is a study of PD-1 blockade in classical Hodgkin lymphoma. Study-level findings and limits: Compared with healthy donors, newly diagnosed patients reportedly showed lower baseline TCR diversity.

V was pared by 5 bases and J by 5 bases, with 13 bases between. The CDR3 runs to 14 residues. Germline CDR1 reads MNHEY; CDR2 reads SMNVEV (reference sequence). Profiling relied on immunoSEQ multiplex PCR, and the TCRdb table lists in-frame clones only, not all of them. The sample lists some 100,000 clones, around 90% occurring once. Relapses following autologous stem cell transplantation were seen in all patients, with brentuximab vedotin exposure varying. V gene TRBV27 combines with J gene TRBJ2-1; D gene uncertain. This receptor was identified in a human donor with classical Hodgkin lymphoma. Source: peripheral blood mononuclear cells (PBMCs), taken at baseline. The CDR3 sequence: CASSMVRMDNEQFF. The CDR3 DNA reads TGTGCCAGCAGTATGGTTAGGATGGACAATGAGCAGTTCTTC.